A selection of T cell receptor beta chains follows, all from one sample in a study of shared clonotypes between healthy human individuals. Sequenced by immunoSEQ multiplex PCR; TCRdb stores in-frame clones only, minus some. This sample has about 1 million clones; about 76% occur once, and the top ten carry approximately 1.5%. Sequenced sample: memory CD4+ T cells sorted from blood. These receptors all stem from a young man in good health. CDR3s include the opening cysteine and the closing phenylalanine or tryptophan. A D gene is named only where the DNA matches it firmly. Not all rows give a size; the values are once, few, many and, for expanded clones, a class.

-	TRBV5-4	TRBJ2-3	-	CASSPKMGSSTDTQYF	TGTGCCAGCAGCCCGAAGATGGGGAGCAGCACAGATACGCAGTATTTT
-	TRBV27	TRBJ1-6	-	CASSLSPGGGSYNSPLHF	TGTGCCAGCAGTTTATCCCCGGGGGGCGGCTCCTATAATTCACCCCTCCACTTT
-	TRBV30	TRBJ1-1	-	CAWSVVGRKNTEAFF	TGTGCCTGGAGTGTAGTGGGGAGGAAGAACACTGAAGCTTTCTTT
-	TRBV10-3	TRBJ2-2	TRBD1	CAIKVGQGDTGELFF	TGTGCCATCAAGGTAGGACAGGGCGACACCGGGGAGCTGTTTTTT
once	TRBV19	TRBJ1-3	-	CASSIPTGSSGNTIYF	TGTGCCAGTAGTATCCCGACAGGTTCCTCTGGAAACACCATATATTTT
-	TRBV11-3	TRBJ2-7	-	CASSPVGELLYEQYF	TGTGCCAGCAGCCCAGTGGGCGAGCTACTCTACGAGCAGTACTTC
-	TRBV5-1	TRBJ2-1	TRBD2	CASRWRLAEDNEQFF	TGCGCCAGCAGATGGCGTCTAGCGGAGGACAATGAGCAGTTCTTC
-	TRBV5-1	TRBJ2-5	-	CASSPGAEETQYF	TGCGCCAGCAGCCCCGGGGCAGAAGAGACCCAGTACTTC
-	TRBV7-6	TRBJ2-1	-	CASSLSARGDEQFF	TGTGCCAGCAGCTTATCCGCGAGGGGCGATGAGCAGTTCTTC
once	TRBV28	TRBJ1-6	TRBD1	CASSRDRGHSPLHF	TGTGCCAGCAGTCGAGACAGGGGGCATTCACCCCTCCACTTT
once	TRBV15	TRBJ1-2	TRBD1	CATSRDRANYGYTF	TGTGCCACCAGCCGGGACAGGGCTAACTATGGCTACACCTTC
-	TRBV5-1	TRBJ1-3	-	CASSLVGESGNTIYF	TGCGCCAGCAGCTTGGTAGGGGAATCTGGAAACACCATATATTTT
-	TRBV6-6	TRBJ2-3	-	CAATGAGGTDTQYF	TGTGCCGCCACGGGGGCGGGGGGCACAGATACGCAGTATTTT
-	TRBV9	TRBJ2-2	TRBD2	CASSEPSGGLFTGELFF	TGTGCCAGCAGCGAGCCGAGCGGGGGCCTATTCACCGGGGAGCTGTTTTTT
-	TRBV7-8	TRBJ1-4	TRBD1	CASSLTGQANEKLFF	TGTGCCAGCAGCTTGACAGGGCAAGCTAATGAAAAACTGTTTTTT
many	TRBV5-1	TRBJ2-7	TRBD2	CASSLEAGASLSYEQYF	TGCGCCAGCAGCCTGGAAGCGGGAGCTTCCCTCTCCTACGAGCAGTACTTC
-	TRBV6-1	TRBJ1-3	-	CASSGGALGSGNTIYF	TGTGCCAGCAGTGGGGGGGCATTGGGCTCTGGAAACACCATATATTTT
few	TRBV7-2	TRBJ2-5	TRBD2	CASSLGSSGRGGETQYF	TGTGCCAGCAGCTTAGGGTCTAGCGGGAGGGGGGGAGAGACCCAGTACTTC
-	TRBV10-3	TRBJ2-3	-	CAIGTGSTDTQYF	TGTGCCATCGGAACGGGTAGCACAGATACGCAGTATTTT
-	TRBV6-1	TRBJ1-4	-	CASSEAGGGNEKLFF	TGTGCCAGCAGTGAAGCCGGTGGGGGGAATGAAAAACTGTTTTTT
-	TRBV5-1	TRBJ1-5	-	CASSIEGAGQPQHF	TGCGCCAGCAGTATAGAGGGTGCGGGTCAGCCCCAGCATTTT
-	TRBV7-7	TRBJ2-3	-	CASSLGRQGSTDTQYF	TGTGCTAGCAGCTTAGGGCGTCAGGGAAGCACAGATACGCAGTATTTT
-	TRBV2	TRBJ1-2	-	CASELEVNGYTF	TGTGCCAGCGAGTTAGAGGTTAATGGCTACACCTTC
-	TRBV5-1	TRBJ1-2	-	CASSLDSGSIYGYTF	TGCGCCAGCAGCTTGGACTCCGGCTCTATCTATGGCTACACCTTC